This T cell receptor beta chain was captured by sequencing in a study of shared clonotypes between healthy human individuals. Libraries were prepared by immunoSEQ multiplex PCR; TCRdb keeps only in-frame clonotypes and omits some of them. The sample has 950,000 to 1,300,000 clones, approximately 70% seen once. With 0 bases removed from V and 3 bases from J, the gap between germline ends came to 7 bases. CDR1 is SGHRS and CDR2 is YFSETQ in the germline V gene. This CDR3 is 14 amino acids long. Sequenced input: memory CD4+ T cells sorted from blood. Described subset: CD45RA-negative fraction. The chain joins TRBV5-1 to TRBJ1-3; no reliable D call. This TCR was sampled from a man in his late teens or twenties in good health. CDR3 amino acids: CASSLVPVGNTIYF. The CDR3 DNA is TGCGCCAGCAGCTTGGTACCGGTTGGAAACACCATATATTTT.